Below, 29 T cell receptor beta chains from the same sample are listed, as sequenced in a study of OX40 agonist ivuxolimab in advanced cancers. The assay was immunoSEQ multiplex PCR, and TCRdb's table has in-frame clones only and misses some. The repertoire holds tens of thousands of clones, with around four fifths as singletons. The source material was CD4+ or CD8+ T cells sorted from blood, sampled in a trial of the OX40 agonist ivuxolimab. These receptor sequences come from an adult with an advanced solid tumor such as melanoma, head and neck, liver or kidney cancer.

J is TRBJ2-5 and V is TRBV4-3; the D is unclear. The assigned J gene may be wrong: the sequence end matches TRBJ2-7 better. This CDR3 is built from 16 residues. Germline V lookup: CDR1 LGHNA, CDR2 YSLEER. The CDR3 here is CASRISHRVTDYEQYF. The CDR3 DNA sequence: TGCGCCAGCAGAATCTCCCACCGCGTGACCGACTACGAGCAGTACTTC.

The chain joins TRBV2 to TRBJ2-5; D may be TRBD1 or TRBD2 (5 bases each). V shed 4 bases and J shed 14 bases, with 17 bases lying between them. The length of the CDR3 is 12 residues. Germline CDR1 reads SNHLY; CDR2 reads FYNNEI. The CDR3 region has the DNA TGTGCCAGCAGTGCAAGAGGGGTTCAAGTCTACTTC. Translating gives CASSARGVQVYF. Filled out from reference TRBV2 and TRBJ2-5, the complete variable domain reads EPEVTQTPSHQVTQMGQEVILRCVPISNHLYFYWYRQILGQKVEFLVSFYNNEISEKSEIFDDQFSVERPDGSNFTLKIRSTKLEDSAMYFCASSARGVQVYFGPGTRLLVL.

The gene calls are TRBV6-6 and TRBJ2-1; D possibly corresponds to TRBD2 (6 bases). V dropped 7 bases and J dropped 10 bases, with 20 bases sitting between them. The CDR3 totals 14 residues. Per the germline V gene, CDR1 is MNHNY and CDR2 is SVGAGI (reference sequence). The CDR3: CASIRAMGGGEQFF. The CDR3 DNA follows: TGTGCCAGCATCCGAGCCATGGGGGGTGGAGAGCAGTTCTTC.

As regards this clone: Germline is not matched at one junction end, which may reflect a read error. The chain links TRBV30 to TRBJ2-1; 8 positions match TRBD2. The CDR3 runs 14 residues. The V gene's germline CDR1 is GTSNPN and CDR2 SVGIG (reference sequence). CDR3 sequence reads: CAWSPGGGLNEPFF. CDR3 DNA: TGTGCCTGGAGTCCGGGAGGGGGGCTTAATGAGCCGTTCTTC.

This clone was seen more than once but under ten times. The rearrangement joins TRBV9 to TRBJ2-5; D possibly matches TRBD1 or TRBD2 (5 bases each). Germline V lookup: CDR1 SGDLS, CDR2 YYNGEE. The germline V and J ends were trimmed by 5 bases and 5 bases, with 19 bases remaining between them. CDR3 size: 15 residues. The CDR3: CASRSGDGDGETQYF. In DNA, the CDR3 is TGTGCCAGCAGGAGCGGAGACGGGGACGGGGAGACCCAGTACTTC.

V gene TRBV2 combines with J gene TRBJ2-4; D may be TRBD1 or TRBD2 (5 bases each). The CDR3 is made up of 14 amino acids. Germline assignment: CDR1 SNHLY and CDR2 FYNNEI. Trimming cost V 3 bases and J 8 bases, with 14 bases left between them. CDR3: CASSDEGSWDIQYF. The CDR3 DNA reads TGTGCCAGCAGTGACGAGGGGTCTTGGGACATTCAGTACTTC.

V usage is TRBV6-1 and J usage is TRBJ2-7; D might be TRBD1 (5 bases). Germline values: CDR1 MNHNS, CDR2 SASEGT. The CDR3 runs to 16 residues. V was pared by 1 base and J by 5 bases, with 18 bases between. CDR3 in amino acids: CASSEVIGQGSDEQYF. The CDR3 bases are TGTGCCAGCAGTGAAGTCATAGGGCAGGGAAGCGACGAGCAGTACTTC.

The genes are TRBV30 and TRBJ1-3, with D hard to call. Per germline, CDR1 GTSNPN and CDR2 SVGIG (reference sequence). The CDR3 runs to 14 residues. V lost 3 bases to trimming and J lost 4 bases, with 13 bases between them. This CDR3 is CAWSVPPSGNTIYF. CDR3 sequence (DNA): TGTGCCTGGAGCGTCCCGCCATCCGGAAACACCATATATTTT.

V is TRBV7-9 and J is TRBJ1-6, with 9 bases aligning to TRBD1. Germline-derived CDR1 and CDR2 are SEHNR and FQNEAQ (reference sequence). V lost 4 bases to trimming and J lost 7 bases; unmatched junction nucleotides: 2. CDR3 length: 14 residues. CDR3 sequence (DNA): TGTGCCAGCAGCTCGACAGGGGGGAATTCACCCCTCCACTTT. This sequence encodes CASSSTGGNSPLHF.

The V call is TRBV27, the J call TRBJ1-2; a weak D match, TRBD1 (6 bases). The germline V gene has CDR1 MNHEY and CDR2 SMNVEV (reference sequence). This CDR3 has 17 amino acids. The ends were cut back, 0 bases at V and 5 bases at J, with 19 bases in the middle. CDR3 sequence reads: CASSLSGVEGVYYGYTF. CDR3 nucleotides: TGTGCCAGCAGTTTATCGGGGGTGGAGGGGGTATATTATGGCTACACCTTC.

The gene calls are TRBV5-5 and TRBJ1-1; unclear D gene. The CDR3 loop spans 13 amino acids. The ends were cut back, 1 base at V and 2 bases at J, with 6 bases in the middle. In germline, CDR1 is SGHKS, CDR2 YYEKEE (reference sequence). The CDR3, as DNA: TGTGCCAGCAGCTTGACGGTAAACACTGAAGCTTTCTTT. This encodes CASSLTVNTEAFF.

This clone was counted only a few times. V usage is TRBV5-1 and J usage is TRBJ2-7; 7 nucleotides match TRBD2. V lost 0 bases to trimming and J lost 3 bases; unmatched junction nucleotides: 6. Germline CDR1 SGHRS, CDR2 YFSETQ. The CDR3 contains 15 residues. For the CDR3, the DNA is TGCGCCAGCAGCTTGGGACTTGGGACTAACTACGAGCAGTACTTC. Protein: CASSLGLGTNYEQYF.

The gene calls are TRBV30 and TRBJ2-2, with 11 bases aligning to TRBD1. CDR1 is GTSNPN, CDR2 SVGIG, per germline (reference sequence). The CDR3 consists of 13 residues. V dropped 5 bases and J dropped 6; count of bases not matched to a gene: 2. The CDR3 bases are TGTGCCTGGGGACAGGGGGCCGCCGGGGAGCTGTTTTTT. Protein: CAWGQGAAGELFF.

This clone has more than one count but fewer than ten. The chain carries TRBV29-1 and TRBJ2-6; 7 nucleotides agree with TRBD1. The CDR3 spans 15 residues. V lost 2 bases and J lost 2; bases outside the gene matches: 3. The germline CDR1 and CDR2 sequences are SQVTM and ANQGSEA. CDR3 in amino acids: CSVETGATGANVLTF. In DNA form, the CDR3 reads TGCAGCGTTGAAACAGGGGCGACTGGGGCCAACGTCCTGACTTTC.

The chain uses TRBV5-1 and TRBJ1-1, with a tentative D call TRBD1 (6 bases). The CDR3 extends over 15 amino acids. With 0 bases removed from V and 7 bases from J, the gap between germline ends came to 16 bases. Germline CDR1 and CDR2: SGHRS and YFSETQ. The CDR3 region is CASSLAVLRQDEAFF. The CDR3 nucleotides are TGCGCCAGCAGCTTGGCCGTTCTGAGACAGGATGAAGCTTTCTTT.

This clone was observed once. The chain uses TRBV9 and TRBJ1-1; D gene unclear. Germline V gene sequence: CDR1 SGDLS, CDR2 YYNGEE. The CDR3 runs 14 residues. The ends were cut back, 0 bases at V and 5 bases at J, with 11 bases in the middle. Here the CDR3 reads CASSVGARVTEAFF. CDR3 nucleotide sequence: TGTGCCAGCAGCGTAGGCGCCCGAGTGACTGAAGCTTTCTTT.

The V call is TRBV28, the J call TRBJ2-1, with 9 bases that match TRBD2. The CDR3 runs to 17 residues. With V trimmed by 5 bases and J by 2 bases, 10 bases remained unmatched. Germline lookup yields CDR1 MDHEN and CDR2 SYDVKM. The chain's CDR3 is CASSLDPSGDTYNEQFF. CDR3 DNA sequence: TGTGCCAGCAGTCTCGACCCTAGCGGGGACACCTACAATGAGCAGTTCTTC.

The rearrangement uses TRBV10-1 and TRBJ2-5, with D uncertain. The V gene's germline CDR1 is WNHNN and CDR2 SYGVQD (reference sequence). This CDR3 contains 13 residues. The ends were cut back, 3 bases at V and 2 bases at J, with 7 bases in the middle. CDR3 loop: CASSDELQETQYF. CDR3 sequence (DNA): TGCGCCAGCAGTGACGAGTTACAAGAGACCCAGTACTTC.

The chain couples TRBV7-3 to TRBJ1-2; a possible D gene is TRBD1 (6 bases). The CDR3 has 13 residues. V lost 5 bases, J lost 6 bases, and 13 bases lay in between. Germline CDR1 reads SGHTA; CDR2 reads FQGTGA. The CDR3 region is CASSPTHRDGYTF. The CDR3 DNA follows: TGTGCCAGCAGCCCCACCCACAGGGATGGCTACACCTTC. Full variable domain (missing parts from reference TRBV7-3 and TRBJ1-2): GAGVSQTPSNKVTEKGKYVELRCDPISGHTALYWYRQSLGQGPEFLIYFQGTGAADDSGLPNDRFFAVRPEGSVSTLKIQRTERGDSAVYLCASSPTHRDGYTFGSGTRLTVV.

The chain links TRBV7-9 to TRBJ2-3, with 10 positions matching TRBD2. The CDR3 length is 16 residues. The germline V gene has CDR1 SEHNR and CDR2 FQNEAQ (reference sequence). The V gene end was trimmed by 1 base and the J gene end by 3 bases; junction bases not matched to a gene: 4. CDR3 amino acids: CASSLGASGGTDTQYF. For the CDR3, the DNA is TGTGCCAGCAGCTTAGGTGCTAGCGGGGGAACAGATACGCAGTATTTT.

CDR3 nucleotides: TGTGCCAGCAGTCTCCAAAGGGATACGCAGTATTTT. It encodes CASSLQRDTQYF. V is TRBV25-1 and J is TRBJ2-3, with D unclear. This CDR3 has 12 residues. In germline, CDR1 is MGHDK, CDR2 SYGVNS. V was cut by 5 bases and J by 6 bases, with 9 bases left in between. Combining the CDR3 with reference TRBV25-1 and TRBJ2-3 gives the whole variable domain EADIYQTPRYLVIGTGKKITLECSQTMGHDKMYWYQQDPGMELHLIHYSYGVNSTEKGDLSSESTVSRIRTEHFPLTLESARPSHTSQYLCASSLQRDTQYFGPGTRLTVL.

The chain links TRBV6-1 to TRBJ1-1; 8 bases fit TRBD1. The trim removed 7 bases at V and 4 bases at J, leaving 8 bases unmatched. CDR1 is MNHNS and CDR2 is SASEGT in the germline V gene. The CDR3 consists of 14 residues. The CDR3 sequence is CASTQIQGGTEAFF. In DNA form, the CDR3 reads TGTGCCAGCACCCAGATACAGGGGGGCACTGAAGCTTTCTTT.

The chain links TRBV15 to TRBJ1-4; D possibly corresponds to TRBD1 (5 bases). There are 16 residues in the CDR3. Germline assignment: CDR1 LNHNV and CDR2 YYDKDF (reference sequence). The germline V and J ends were trimmed by 0 bases and 8 bases, with 16 bases remaining between them. Written as DNA, the CDR3 is TGTGCCACCAGCAGAGAAATAGGGCAGGGAAAGGAAAAACTGTTTTTT. Translating it yields CATSREIGQGKEKLFF.

The gene calls are TRBV6-5 and TRBJ2-7, with 11 bases matching TRBD2. The CDR3 is 16 amino acids. Germline V lookup: CDR1 MNHEY, CDR2 SVGAGI. V trimming: 2 bases; J trimming: 5 bases; junction bases outside the gene matches: 8. This CDR3 reads CASSYNSGRAVNEQYF. CDR3 sequence (DNA): TGTGCCAGCAGTTACAATAGCGGGAGGGCCGTCAACGAGCAGTACTTC.

The CDR3 sequence: CASSLLGGGSYEQYF. In nucleotides, the CDR3 is TGTGCCAGCAGCTTATTGGGGGGAGGTTCCTACGAGCAGTACTTC. The genes are TRBV7-2 and TRBJ2-7, with a tentative D call TRBD2 (6 bases). Between the trimmed V and J ends, which lost 2 bases and 1 base, there was a span of 12 bases. Germline V gives CDR1 SGHTA, CDR2 FQGNSA. CDR3 length equals 15 residues.

This chain joins TRBV7-8 and TRBJ2-7, with 8 bases identical to TRBD1. Germline loops: CDR1 SGHVS, CDR2 FQNEAQ. The J segment lost 0 bases and the V segment lost 6 bases, leaving 7 bases of the junction unmatched. This CDR3 has 15 amino acids. In nucleotides, the CDR3 is TGTGCCAGCAGTCCAGGACAGGGTCCCTCCTACGAGCAGTACTTC. Translation gives CASSPGQGPSYEQYF.

This clone was picked up one time. V gene TRBV5-5 combines with J gene TRBJ2-1; no reliable D call. The V gene's germline CDR1 is SGHKS and CDR2 YYEKEE (reference sequence). The CDR3 consists of 13 residues. The ends were cut back, 4 bases at V and 0 bases at J, with 5 bases in the middle. In DNA, the CDR3 is TGTGCCAGCAGCCTGACCTCCTACAATGAGCAGTTCTTC. It yields the protein CASSLTSYNEQFF. Full variable domain (rest looked up from reference TRBV5-5 and TRBJ2-1): DAGVTQSPTHLIKTRGQQVTLRCSPISGHKSVSWYQQVLGQGPQFIFQYYEKEERGRGNFPDRFSARQFPNYSSELNVNALLLGDSALYLCASSLTSYNEQFFGPGTRLTVL.

As regards this clone: The same CDR3 arises from other DNA sequences in this sample as well. This sequence joins TRBV5-1 and TRBJ1-1; TRBD1 is a possible D gene (5 bases). The CDR3 is made up of 14 amino acids. Germline CDR1 reads SGHRS; CDR2 reads YFSETQ. The ends were cut back, 4 bases at V and 0 bases at J, with 10 bases in the middle. The CDR3 here is CASSPGRLNTEAFF. In DNA, the CDR3 is TGCGCCAGCAGCCCGGGACGGCTGAACACTGAAGCTTTCTTT.

The V and J genes are TRBV7-8 and TRBJ2-3, with D possibly being TRBD2 (5 bases). Germline values: CDR1 SGHVS, CDR2 FQNEAQ. The CDR3 length is 15 residues. The V end lost 1 base, the J end lost 6 bases, and 14 bases lay between the germline ends. This chain's CDR3 is CASSLVSGSTDTQYF. DNA for the CDR3: TGTGCCAGCAGCTTAGTCAGCGGATCTACGGATACGCAGTATTTT.